A selection of T cell receptor beta chains follows, all from one sample in a study of blood T cell repertoires in COVID-19. Clones were read by immunoSEQ multiplex PCR, and TCRdb kept only the in-frame ones, dropping some. The table has over 45,000 clones, roughly 84% seen once. Sequencing was performed on peripheral blood. These receptors were obtained from a man aged 65 to 79 with acute or convalescent COVID-19. CDR3s include the opening cysteine and the closing phenylalanine or tryptophan. A D gene is named only where the DNA matches it firmly. Not every row has a clone size; where given, it reads once, few, many or a size class.

J,size,D,V,CDR3,DNA
TRBJ1-1,few,TRBD1,TRBV4-3,CASSRDRGNTEAFF,TGCGCCAGCAGCCGAGACAGGGGGAACACTGAAGCTTTCTTT
TRBJ1-6,NA,NA,TRBV11-1,CASSLLGAWNSPLHF,TGTGCCAGCAGCTTATTGGGAGCCTGGAATTCACCCCTCCACTTT
TRBJ2-1,NA,TRBD2,TRBV5-1,CASSPGSGGTWDNEQFF,TGCGCCAGCTCCCCCGGGAGCGGGGGGACTTGGGACAATGAGCAGTTCTTC
TRBJ1-5,NA,NA,TRBV19,CASSIKNRQPQHF,TGTGCCAGTAGTATTAAGAACAGACAGCCCCAGCATTTT
TRBJ2-2,NA,NA,TRBV27,CASSLSPGEDLNTGELFF,TGTGCCAGCAGTTTATCGCCCGGGGAGGATCTGAACACCGGGGAGCTGTTTTTT
TRBJ2-4,NA,TRBD2,TRBV28,CASSLMRSGRVYIQYF,TGTGCCAGCAGCTTGATGCGTAGCGGGAGGGTGTACATTCAGTACTTC
TRBJ2-5,few,TRBD2,TRBV7-9,CASSLMSGGRETQYF,TGTGCCAGCAGCTTAATGAGCGGGGGTCGGGAGACCCAGTACTTC
TRBJ1-5,NA,NA,TRBV6-2/TRBV6-3,CASSYLGLASGNQPQHF,TGTGCCAGCAGTTACCTGGGGCTGGCATCTGGCAATCAGCCCCAGCATTTT
TRBJ2-5,NA,NA,TRBV2,CASTRGPNQGETQYF,TGTGCCAGCACTAGAGGCCCTAATCAGGGGGAGACCCAGTACTTC
TRBJ2-7,NA,NA,TRBV4-2,CASSRPRAGSSYEQYF,TGTGCCAGCAGCCGGCCCCGGGCGGGGAGCTCCTACGAGCAGTACTTC
TRBJ2-2,NA,TRBD2,TRBV27,CASRGLATGELFF,TGTGCCAGCAGAGGACTAGCGACCGGGGAGCTGTTTTTT
TRBJ1-1,NA,TRBD1,TRBV7-9,CASSSTQGVYTEAFF,TGTGCCAGCAGCTCCACACAGGGGGTTTACACTGAAGCTTTCTTT
TRBJ1-4,few,TRBD1,TRBV24-1,CATSDGDRGSTNEKLFF,TGTGCCACCAGTGATGGGGACAGGGGGTCCACTAATGAAAAACTGTTTTTT
TRBJ1-5,NA,TRBD1,TRBV6-1,CASSVLRGQGSRFNQPQHF,TGTGCCAGCAGTGTATTAAGGGGACAGGGGTCCCGTTTTAATCAGCCCCAGCATTTT
TRBJ2-6,NA,NA,TRBV4-1,CASSQEFRTVGANVLTF,TGCGCCAGCAGCCAAGAATTCCGGACAGTTGGGGCCAACGTCCTGACTTTC
TRBJ1-2,NA,TRBD1,TRBV2,CASRARDRGIYGYTF,TGTGCCAGCAGGGCCCGGGACAGGGGAATCTATGGCTACACCTTC
TRBJ2-7,NA,NA,TRBV12-3/TRBV12-4,CASSLLYEQYF,TGTGCCAGCAGTTTACTCTACGAGCAGTACTTC
TRBJ2-6,NA,TRBD1,TRBV5-4,CASSSRTGPSSGANVLTF,TGTGCCAGCAGCTCTAGGACAGGTCCCAGCTCTGGGGCCAACGTCCTGACTTTC
TRBJ2-1,NA,TRBD2,TRBV7-8,CASSLGTSGQSSYNEQFF,TGTGCCAGCAGCTTGGGGACTAGCGGGCAGAGCTCCTACAATGAGCAGTTCTTC
TRBJ1-3,NA,NA,TRBV6-5,CASAQTRLSGNTIYF,TGTGCCAGCGCTCAGACTAGGCTGTCTGGAAACACCATATATTTT
TRBJ2-5,NA,NA,TRBV18,CASSPSGTQETQYF,TGTGCCAGCTCACCCTCCGGGACTCAAGAGACCCAGTACTTC
TRBJ2-7,NA,TRBD2,TRBV12-3/TRBV12-4,CASRRTSFYEQYF,TGTGCCAGCAGGCGGACTAGCTTCTACGAGCAGTACTTC
TRBJ2-7,NA,TRBD1,TRBV28,CASSFMDRARDEQYF,TGTGCCAGCAGTTTCATGGACAGGGCACGGGACGAGCAGTACTTC
TRBJ1-5,NA,NA,TRBV30,CAWGVGGNQPQHF,TGTGCCTGGGGGGTGGGCGGCAATCAGCCCCAGCATTTT
TRBJ2-1,few,NA,TRBV30,CAWSGEASYGGHNEQFF,TGTGCCTGGAGTGGGGAGGCTAGCTATGGTGGGCACAATGAGCAGTTCTTC